The 7 T cell receptor beta chains presented below share a single source sample, sequenced in a study of T cell responses to AZD1222 COVID-19 vaccine. Profiling relied on immunoSEQ multiplex PCR, and the TCRdb table lists in-frame clones only, not all of them. The sample lists about 99,000 clones, approximately 92% occurring once. The specimen comprised peripheral blood, sampled on day 0 of AZD1222 vaccination. These receptors all stem from an adult in good health.

The chain couples TRBV7-9 to TRBJ2-1; D unclear. Between the trimmed V and J ends, which lost 2 bases and 10 bases, there was a span of 6 bases. In germline, CDR1 is SEHNR, CDR2 FQNEAQ (reference sequence). There are 11 residues in the CDR3. CDR3: CASSLMGEQFF. Here the CDR3 DNA reads TGTGCCAGCAGCTTAATGGGAGAGCAGTTCTTC.

This clone appeared a single time. The rearrangement joins TRBV5-1 to TRBJ1-3; no clear D. Germline-derived CDR1 and CDR2 are SGHRS and YFSETQ. V lost 1 base and J lost 3, with 5 bases in between. The CDR3 loop spans 13 amino acids. The CDR3: CASSLNSGNTIYF. CDR3 nucleotide sequence: TGCGCCAGCAGCTTGAACAGTGGAAACACCATATATTTT.

This sequence joins TRBV7-2 and TRBJ1-5; D is unresolved. V was trimmed by 7 bases and J by 3 bases, leaving 16 bases between them. This CDR3 region has 15 residues. Germline loops: CDR1 SGHTA, CDR2 FQGNSA. The DNA of the CDR3 is TGTGCCAGCAACGTCAGGCCAGATATCAATCAGCCCCAGCATTTT. Amino acids: CASNVRPDINQPQHF.

This chain links TRBV6-1 with TRBJ1-4, with D possibly TRBD1 on 5 matching bases. V lost 3 bases and J lost 3, with 11 bases in between. The CDR3 length is 15 residues. The germline V gene encodes CDR1 MNHNS and CDR2 SASEGT. The CDR3 here is CASSDRADPNEKLFF. CDR3 coding DNA: TGTGCCAGCAGTGACAGGGCAGATCCTAATGAAAAACTGTTTTTT.

This chain links TRBV29-1 with TRBJ2-3; no clear D gene. Germline CDR1 and CDR2: SQVTM and ANQGSEA. The ends were cut back, 4 bases at V and 4 bases at J, with 9 bases in the middle. The CDR3 extends over 12 amino acids. This chain's CDR3 is CSVAGLSDTQYF. The CDR3 DNA reads as TGCAGCGTTGCCGGGTTGTCAGATACGCAGTATTTT.

The chain uses TRBV2 and TRBJ2-1, with 8 bases matching TRBD2. This CDR3 region has 14 residues. The V gene end was trimmed by 3 bases and the J gene end by 7 bases; junction bases not matched to a gene: 5. In germline, CDR1 is SNHLY, CDR2 FYNNEI. In nucleotides, the CDR3 is TGTGCCAGCAGTGAGACTAGCGTACTAAATGAGCAGTTCTTC. Its protein is CASSETSVLNEQFF.

CDR3 sequence: CASSSRTSGGELFF. The DNA of the CDR3 is TGTGCCAGCAGCTCCCGGACTAGCGGGGGGGAGCTGTTTTTT. The gene calls are TRBV9 and TRBJ2-2; 11 nucleotides agree with TRBD2. After removal of 4 bases from V and 8 bases from J, the junction contained 4 bases not matched to a gene. The CDR3 has 14 amino acids. In germline, CDR1 is SGDLS, CDR2 YYNGEE.